Below are 2 T cell receptor beta chains sequenced from a single sample in a study of high-grade serous ovarian cancer treatment subgroups. This table comes from immunoSEQ multiplex PCR, and its TCRdb copy is limited to in-frame clones, with some not included. The sample lists around 2,000 clones; about 80% were seen once. The tumor samples were collected prior to definitive surgery or chemotherapy. The sequenced sample was tumor tissue. These receptors were collected from a human donor with high-grade serous ovarian cancer.

A note on this clone: One junction end disagrees with the germline gene, perhaps due to a read error. The CDR3 bases are TGTGACAGCAGTTACTCAAAGGGGAAGAACACTGAAGCTTTCTTT. This encodes CDSSYSKGKNTEAFF. The chain combines TRBV6-5 with TRBJ1-1; D may be TRBD1 (5 bases). The V gene's germline CDR1 is MNHEY and CDR2 SVGAGI. This CDR3 contains 15 residues.

Concerning this clone: An end of the junction differs from the germline gene, which may be a read error. The chain carries TRBV4-3 and TRBJ2-3; tentative D call: TRBD1 (6 bases). This CDR3 is 13 amino acids long. Germline-derived CDR1 and CDR2 are LGHNA and YSLEER. CDR3 DNA sequence: TGCGCCGGCAGCCAAGACGGACAGAATACGCAGTATTTT. This encodes CAGSQDGQNTQYF.